Following are 8 T cell receptor beta chains from one sample sequenced in a study of T cells in Graves' hyperthyroidism and ophthalmopathy. RNA transcripts gave rise to amplified TCR beta CDR3 regions. Primed by the HTBI set, a first-round RT-PCR was run on the TCR CDR3. TCRdb called the multiplex PCR reads again in MiXCR, with one record for every CDR3 protein. This table has around 420,000 distinct CDR3 sequences, approximately 14% appearing once. The specimen was blood. These receptors were collected from a woman aged 18-29 years with Graves' hyperthyroidism.

This clonotype was recorded many times. The J gene is TRBJ2-7, the V gene TRBV6-1, with TRBD1 identical over 7 bases. V dropped 7 bases and J dropped 3; count of bases not matched to a gene: 3. CDR1 and CDR2 (germline): MNHNS, SASEGT. There are 12 residues in the CDR3. This chain's CDR3 is CASIQGVYEQYF. CDR3 bases: TGTGCCAGCATTCAGGGGGTCTACGAGCAGTACTTC.

This clonotype was seen a handful of times. The chain uses TRBV20-1 and TRBJ1-5, with 7 bases that match TRBD1. The germline V gene encodes CDR1 DFQATT and CDR2 SNEGSKA (reference sequence). V dropped 0 bases and J dropped 9; count of bases not matched to a gene: 8. The length of the CDR3 is 14 residues. The CDR3 DNA sequence: TGCAGTGCTAGAGAAGGACAGGCCCAGAGGCCCCAGCATTTT. Protein sequence: CSAREGQAQRPQHF.

In its sample, this clonotype was seen many times. V usage is TRBV12-3 or TRBV12-4 and J usage is TRBJ2-7; no reliable D call. The CDR3 is 14 amino acids. V dropped 3 bases and J dropped 0 bases, with 9 bases sitting between them. In DNA, the CDR3 is TGTGCCAGCAGTTTGTACCCCAGCTCCTACGAGCAGTACTTC. Encoded protein: CASSLYPSSYEQYF.

This clonotype was found a few times. The V call is TRBV7-6, the J call TRBJ2-7, with 7 bases matching TRBD1. CDR3 length: 15 amino acids. The trim removed 2 bases at V and 3 bases at J, leaving 7 bases unmatched. The germline V gene has CDR1 SGHVS and CDR2 FNYEAQ. DNA of the CDR3: TGTGCCAGCAGCTTAAAGGCAGGGGGAGACTACGAGCAGTACTTC. It encodes CASSLKAGGDYEQYF. Complete variable domain (other parts from reference TRBV7-6 and TRBJ2-7): GAGVSQSPRYKVTKRGQDVALRCDPISGHVSLYWYRQALGQGPEFLTYFNYEAQQDKSGLPNDRFSAERPEGSISTLTIQRTEQRDSAMYRCASSLKAGGDYEQYFGPGTRLTVT.

CDR3: CASSGTRTSTDTQYF. The CDR3 nucleotides are TGTGCCAGCAGCGGTACTAGAACTAGCACAGATACGCAGTATTTT. The V gene is TRBV6-2 or TRBV6-3, the J gene TRBJ2-3; D possibly corresponds to TRBD2 (5 bases). CDR1 and CDR2 from the germline V gene are MNHEY and SVGEGT. The CDR3 has 15 residues. Deletions cut 6 bases from V and 0 bases from J, with 13 bases between.

This clonotype was observed a handful of times. CDR3 sequence reads: CASSQDSGGAVTGELFF. CDR3 DNA sequence: TGCGCCAGCAGCCAAGATAGCGGGGGGGCGGTCACCGGGGAGCTGTTTTTT. This chain joins TRBV4-1 and TRBJ2-2; 11 nucleotides align to TRBD2. This CDR3 is built from 17 residues. The trim removed 0 bases at V and 4 bases at J, leaving 4 bases unmatched. Germline CDR1 MGHRA, CDR2 YSYEKL.

The rearrangement uses TRBV5-1 and TRBJ1-3; D remains unclear. Germline-derived CDR1 and CDR2 are SGHRS and YFSETQ. The V and J ends lost 4 bases and 0 bases respectively, with 20 bases between them. There are 18 residues in the CDR3. This CDR3 reads CASSRVSAESISGNTIYF. CDR3 sequence (DNA): TGCGCCAGCAGCCGAGTGTCGGCAGAGAGTATCTCTGGAAACACCATATATTTT.

This chain links TRBV12-3 or TRBV12-4 with TRBJ1-5; no clear D. There are 14 residues in the CDR3. Trimming took off 3 bases at V and 6 bases at J, with 12 bases between the two ends. CDR3 amino acids: CASSFLSPGQPQHF. The CDR3 nucleotides read TGTGCCAGCAGTTTTTTGTCCCCCGGTCAGCCCCAGCATTTT.